These T cell receptor beta chains were read from a single sample in a study of CD8+ T cells in alopecia areata. Data came from immunoSEQ multiplex PCR; TCRdb stores just in-frame clones and leaves some out. Of under 150,000 clones in the sample, approximately 55% were seen once. The sequencing used CD4+ T cells sorted from blood, collected at week 24, from a patient treated with tofacitinib. The receptors here all came from a human donor with alopecia areata. Both conserved end residues are trimmed from each CDR3.

j_call: TRBJ2-7; v_call: TRBV29-1; cdr3_aa: SVGQDLDEQY
j_call: TRBJ1-2; v_call: TRBV5-6; cdr3_aa: ASSFRAGVNYGYT
j_call: TRBJ1-5; v_call: TRBV30; cdr3_aa: AWSRGNLQPQH
j_call: TRBJ2-3; v_call: TRBV10-2; cdr3_aa: ASSGGTGPGDTQY
j_call: TRBJ2-2; v_call: TRBV7-2; cdr3_aa: ASSPNARTSAGELF
j_call: TRBJ1-1; v_call: TRBV2; cdr3_aa: ASRAGSVDTEAF
j_call: TRBJ1-1; v_call: TRBV7-9; cdr3_aa: ASSFAAGTEAF
j_call: TRBJ1-2; v_call: TRBV7-2; cdr3_aa: ASSLGGRRDYGYT
j_call: TRBJ2-3; v_call: TRBV18; cdr3_aa: ASSPRQADTQY
j_call: TRBJ1-3; v_call: TRBV9; cdr3_aa: ASSVAGQPPDTIY
j_call: TRBJ1-2; v_call: TRBV6-6; cdr3_aa: ASNLGTGNSKNGYT
j_call: TRBJ2-5; v_call: TRBV7-2; cdr3_aa: ASSLASTTREETQY
j_call: TRBJ2-4; v_call: TRBV7-9; cdr3_aa: ASSLGRIQY
j_call: TRBJ2-2; v_call: TRBV7-8; cdr3_aa: ASSIRGQGMTGELF
j_call: TRBJ1-2; v_call: TRBV29-1; cdr3_aa: SVEITRGSNYGYT
j_call: TRBJ2-3; v_call: TRBV30; cdr3_aa: AWSKGNGDTQY
j_call: TRBJ1-4; v_call: TRBV27; cdr3_aa: ASSLNEKLF
j_call: TRBJ2-5; v_call: TRBV11-2; cdr3_aa: ASSLEAGGVETQY
j_call: TRBJ1-6; v_call: TRBV9; cdr3_aa: ASSGGDSPLH
j_call: TRBJ2-5; v_call: TRBV27; cdr3_aa: ASSLKRGSRETQY
j_call: TRBJ1-1; v_call: TRBV5-1; cdr3_aa: ASSFRTDTEAF
j_call: TRBJ2-5; v_call: TRBV5-1; cdr3_aa: ASSLVTSGEETQY
j_call: TRBJ1-1; v_call: TRBV29-1; cdr3_aa: SASSGQGTF
j_call: TRBJ2-5; v_call: TRBV5-4; cdr3_aa: ASSPSLEQRAQY
j_call: TRBJ1-1; v_call: TRBV30; cdr3_aa: AWSVWVDTEAF
j_call: TRBJ2-3; v_call: TRBV30; cdr3_aa: AWSEDTQY